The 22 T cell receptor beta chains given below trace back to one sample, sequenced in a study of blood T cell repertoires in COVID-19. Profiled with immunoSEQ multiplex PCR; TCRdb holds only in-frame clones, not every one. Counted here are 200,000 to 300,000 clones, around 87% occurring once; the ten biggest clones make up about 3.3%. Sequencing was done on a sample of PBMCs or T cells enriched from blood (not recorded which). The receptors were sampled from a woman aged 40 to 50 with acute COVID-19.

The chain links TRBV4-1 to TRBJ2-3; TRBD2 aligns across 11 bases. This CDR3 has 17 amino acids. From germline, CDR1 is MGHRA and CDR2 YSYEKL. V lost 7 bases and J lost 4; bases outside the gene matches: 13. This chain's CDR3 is CASNPRWGLAESDTQYF. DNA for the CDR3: TGCGCCAGCAATCCAAGATGGGGACTAGCGGAGTCAGATACGCAGTATTTT.

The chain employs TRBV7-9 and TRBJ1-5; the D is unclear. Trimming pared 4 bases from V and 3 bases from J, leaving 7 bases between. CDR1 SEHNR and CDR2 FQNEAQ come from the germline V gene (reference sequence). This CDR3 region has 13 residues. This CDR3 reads CASSYGDNQPQHF. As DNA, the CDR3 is TGTGCCAGCAGCTACGGGGACAATCAGCCCCAGCATTTT.

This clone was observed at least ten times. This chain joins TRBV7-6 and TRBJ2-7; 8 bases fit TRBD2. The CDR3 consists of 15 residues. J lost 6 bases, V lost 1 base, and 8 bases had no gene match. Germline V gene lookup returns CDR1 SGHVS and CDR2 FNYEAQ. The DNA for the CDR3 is TGTGCCAGCAGCTTAGAAGTGATTAGCGGGGCCGAGCAGTACTTC. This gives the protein CASSLEVISGAEQYF. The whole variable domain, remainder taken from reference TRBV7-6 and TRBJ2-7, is GAGVSQSPRYKVTKRGQDVALRCDPISGHVSLYWYRQALGQGPEFLTYFNYEAQQDKSGLPNDRFSAERPEGSISTLTIQRTEQRDSAMYRCASSLEVISGAEQYFGPGTRLTVT.

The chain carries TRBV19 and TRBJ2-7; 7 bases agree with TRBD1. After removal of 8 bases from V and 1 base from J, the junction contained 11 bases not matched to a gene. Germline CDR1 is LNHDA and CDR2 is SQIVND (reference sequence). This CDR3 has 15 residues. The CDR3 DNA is TGTGCCAGTTCTCCTCGGGGACAGTCTTCCTACGAGCAGTACTTC. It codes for CASSPRGQSSYEQYF.

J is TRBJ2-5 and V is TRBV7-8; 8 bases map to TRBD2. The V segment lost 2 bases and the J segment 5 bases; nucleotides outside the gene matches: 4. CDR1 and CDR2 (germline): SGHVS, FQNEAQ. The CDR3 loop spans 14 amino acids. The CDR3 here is CASSLYSGGETQYF. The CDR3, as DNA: TGTGCCAGCAGCTTATATTCGGGAGGGGAGACCCAGTACTTC. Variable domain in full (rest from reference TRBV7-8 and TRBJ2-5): GAGVSQSPRYKVAKRGQDVALRCDPISGHVSLFWYQQALGQGPEFLTYFQNEAQLDKSGLPSDRFFAERPEGSVSTLKIQRTQQEDSAVYLCASSLYSGGETQYFGPGTRLLVL.

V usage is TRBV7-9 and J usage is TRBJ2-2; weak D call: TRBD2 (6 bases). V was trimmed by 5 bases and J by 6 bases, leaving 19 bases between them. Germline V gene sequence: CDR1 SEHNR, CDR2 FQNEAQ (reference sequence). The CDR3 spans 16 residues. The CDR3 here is CASSDSPGVGPGELFF. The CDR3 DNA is TGTGCCAGCAGCGACTCACCGGGAGTTGGGCCCGGGGAGCTGTTTTTT.

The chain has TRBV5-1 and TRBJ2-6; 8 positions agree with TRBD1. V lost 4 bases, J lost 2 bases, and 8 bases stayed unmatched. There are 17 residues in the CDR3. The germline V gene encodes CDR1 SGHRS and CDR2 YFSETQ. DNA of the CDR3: TGCGCCAGCAGCCCGAGACAGGGGAGCACTGGGGCCAACGTCCTGACTTTC. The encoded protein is CASSPRQGSTGANVLTF.

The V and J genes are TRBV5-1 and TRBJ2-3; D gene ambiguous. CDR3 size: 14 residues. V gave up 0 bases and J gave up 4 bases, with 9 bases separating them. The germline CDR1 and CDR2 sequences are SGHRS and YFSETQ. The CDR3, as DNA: TGCGCCAGCAGCTTGGCAGTAGCTCCAGATACGCAGTATTTT. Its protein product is CASSLAVAPDTQYF.

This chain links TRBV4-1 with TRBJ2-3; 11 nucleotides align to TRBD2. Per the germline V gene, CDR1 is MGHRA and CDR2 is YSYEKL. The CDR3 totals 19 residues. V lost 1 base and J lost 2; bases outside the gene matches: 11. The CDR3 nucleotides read TGCGCCAGCAGCCAAGGGCGGGGAACTAGCGGGAGCTTCACAGATACGCAGTATTTT. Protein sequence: CASSQGRGTSGSFTDTQYF.

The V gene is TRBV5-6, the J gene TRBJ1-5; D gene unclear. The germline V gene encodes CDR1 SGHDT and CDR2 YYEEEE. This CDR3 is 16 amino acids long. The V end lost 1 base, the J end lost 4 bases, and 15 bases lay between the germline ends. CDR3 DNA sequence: TGTGCCAGCAGCTTGTGGGTGGGTAAGAGGAATCAGCCCCAGCATTTT. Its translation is CASSLWVGKRNQPQHF.

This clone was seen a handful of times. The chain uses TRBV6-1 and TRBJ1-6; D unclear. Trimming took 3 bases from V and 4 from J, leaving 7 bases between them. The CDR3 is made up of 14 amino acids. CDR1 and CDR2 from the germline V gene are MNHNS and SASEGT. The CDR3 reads CASSDAAYNSPLHF. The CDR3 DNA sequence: TGTGCCAGCAGTGATGCAGCGTATAATTCACCCCTCCACTTT.

The CDR3: CASSDTGREAFF. CDR3 DNA: TGTGCCAGCAGCGACACAGGCCGAGAAGCTTTCTTT. The rearrangement links TRBV9 to TRBJ1-1; possibly TRBD1 for D (5 bases). Trimming pared 3 bases from V and 8 bases from J, leaving 11 bases between. CDR1 is SGDLS and CDR2 is YYNGEE in the germline V gene. The CDR3 runs 12 residues.

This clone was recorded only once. CDR3: CASSKFYYEQFF. CDR3 DNA: TGTGCCAGCAGCAAGTTTTACTATGAGCAGTTCTTC. V and J are TRBV7-2 and TRBJ2-1; D is unclear. The CDR3 runs 12 residues. Germline V gene data show CDR1 as SGHTA and CDR2 as FQGNSA. V was clipped by 5 bases and J by 8 bases, with 10 bases between them.

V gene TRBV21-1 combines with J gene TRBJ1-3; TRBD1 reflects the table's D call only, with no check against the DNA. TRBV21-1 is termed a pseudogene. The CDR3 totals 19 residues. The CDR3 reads CASSNRGRQGADSGNTIYF. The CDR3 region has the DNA TGTGCCAGCAGCAATAGGGGTCGACAGGGGGCTGACTCTGGAAACACCATATATTTT.

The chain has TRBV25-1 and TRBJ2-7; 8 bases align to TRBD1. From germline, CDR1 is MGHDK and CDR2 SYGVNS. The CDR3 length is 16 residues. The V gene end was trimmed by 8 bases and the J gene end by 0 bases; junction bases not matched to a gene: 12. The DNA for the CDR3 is TGTGCCAGCCAATTCACCGGGACAGGTACCTCCTACGAGCAGTACTTC. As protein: CASQFTGTGTSYEQYF.

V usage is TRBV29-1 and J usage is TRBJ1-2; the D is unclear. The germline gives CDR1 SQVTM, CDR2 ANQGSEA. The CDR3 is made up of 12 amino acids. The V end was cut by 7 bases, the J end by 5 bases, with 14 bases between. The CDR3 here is CSGVVATYGYTF. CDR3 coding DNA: TGCAGCGGTGTGGTAGCCACTTATGGCTACACCTTC.

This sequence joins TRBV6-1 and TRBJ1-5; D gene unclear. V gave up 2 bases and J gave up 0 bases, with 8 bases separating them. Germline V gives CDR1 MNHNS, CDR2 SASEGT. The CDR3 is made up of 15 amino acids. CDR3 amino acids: CASSEFPNSNQPQHF. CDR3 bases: TGTGCCAGCAGTGAATTCCCTAATAGCAATCAGCCCCAGCATTTT.

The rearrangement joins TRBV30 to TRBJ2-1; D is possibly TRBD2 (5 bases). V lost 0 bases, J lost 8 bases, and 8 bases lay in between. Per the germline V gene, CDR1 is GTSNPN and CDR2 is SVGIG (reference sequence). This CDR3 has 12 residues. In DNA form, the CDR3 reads TGTGCCTGGAGTGTTGAGGGCCATGAGCAGTTCTTC. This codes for CAWSVEGHEQFF.

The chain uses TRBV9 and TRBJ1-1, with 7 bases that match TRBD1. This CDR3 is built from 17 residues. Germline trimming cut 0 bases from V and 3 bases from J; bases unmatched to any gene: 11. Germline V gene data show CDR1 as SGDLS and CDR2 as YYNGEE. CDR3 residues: CASSVGAGGYEDTEAFF. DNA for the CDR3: TGTGCCAGCAGCGTAGGTGCAGGGGGATATGAGGACACTGAAGCTTTCTTT.

CDR3 in DNA: TGTGCTAGTGGTTCCACTACCACCGGGGAGCTGTTTTTT. Protein sequence: CASGSTTTGELFF. V is TRBV12-5 and J is TRBJ2-2; no definite D call. CDR3 length: 13 amino acids. Germline V gene data show CDR1 as LGHNT and CDR2 as FRNRAP. Trimming shortened V by 4 bases and J by 4 bases, and 7 bases separated the two germline ends.

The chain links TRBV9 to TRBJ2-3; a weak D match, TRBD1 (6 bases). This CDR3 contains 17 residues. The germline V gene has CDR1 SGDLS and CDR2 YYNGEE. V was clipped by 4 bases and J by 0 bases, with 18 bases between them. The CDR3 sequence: CASSSEGQGYSTDTQYF. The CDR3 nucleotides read TGTGCCAGCAGCTCAGAGGGTCAGGGGTATAGCACAGATACGCAGTATTTT.

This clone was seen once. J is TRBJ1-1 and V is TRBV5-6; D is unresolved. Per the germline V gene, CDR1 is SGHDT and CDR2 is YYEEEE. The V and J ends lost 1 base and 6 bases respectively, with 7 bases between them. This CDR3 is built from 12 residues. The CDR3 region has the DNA TGTGCCAGCAGCTTGTTCCTATCTGAAGCTTTCTTT. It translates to CASSLFLSEAFF.